What follows are 26 T cell receptor beta chains derived from one specimen sequenced in a study of response to subunit inactivated influenza vaccine. TCRdb re-called the RT-PCR reads through MiXCR, storing one row per CDR3 protein. Of about 500,000 distinct CDR3 sequences in the sample, 16% were seen once. The sample was CD4+ T cells sorted from PBMCs, taken roughly 24 months after vaccination. The source of these receptors is a man aged 45 to 70 who received an inactivated influenza vaccine.

This clonotype was picked up a small number of times. The J gene is TRBJ2-5, the V gene TRBV6-2 or TRBV6-3, with D hard to call. This CDR3 region has 13 residues. Per the germline V gene, CDR1 is MNHEY and CDR2 is SVGEGT. V was shortened by 7 bases and J by 5 bases, with 14 bases between the two germline ends. The CDR3: CASTDFNKETQYF. In nucleotides, the CDR3 is TGTGCCAGCACTGACTTTAACAAGGAGACCCAGTACTTC.

The J gene is TRBJ1-1, the V gene TRBV27; unclear D gene. This CDR3 comprises 16 residues. V was shortened by 0 bases and J by 0 bases, with 11 bases between the two germline ends. Looked up from germline, CDR1 is MNHEY and CDR2 is SMNVEV (reference sequence). In DNA form, the CDR3 reads TGTGCCAGCAGTTTATCGATCAACATCATGAACACTGAAGCTTTCTTT. This encodes CASSLSINIMNTEAFF.

J is TRBJ1-5 and V is TRBV20-1, with D possibly matching TRBD1 (6 bases). Trimming stripped 5 bases from V and 6 bases from J, with 17 bases between. Germline assignment: CDR1 DFQATT and CDR2 SNEGSKA (reference sequence). The CDR3 length is 14 residues. CDR3 loop: CSARRTVEGQPQHF. The CDR3 DNA reads TGCAGTGCTCGTCGGACAGTGGAAGGTCAGCCCCAGCATTTT.

The chain has TRBV20-1 and TRBJ2-5; TRBD2 matches 11 bases. The CDR3 loop spans 14 amino acids. Germline CDR1 DFQATT, CDR2 SNEGSKA (reference sequence). Losses at the gene ends were 7 bases for V and 4 bases for J; bases not matched to a gene: 8. The CDR3 protein is CSDHSGRAGETQYF. CDR3 in DNA: TGCAGTGACCATAGCGGGAGGGCCGGAGAGACCCAGTACTTC.

This clonotype was detected a few times. CDR3 sequence reads: CASSKRSEAGGYTF. The CDR3 region has the DNA TGTGCCAGCAGCAAGCGGTCGGAGGCGGGAGGCTACACCTTC. This chain joins TRBV25-1 and TRBJ1-2; D unresolved. The CDR3 spans 14 residues. Deletions cut 6 bases from V and 8 bases from J, with 19 bases between. Germline assignment: CDR1 MGHDK and CDR2 SYGVNS.

This clonotype was observed a few times. The chain couples TRBV30 to TRBJ2-3, with D perhaps TRBD2 (7 bases). The CDR3 totals 16 residues. With 0 bases removed from V and 3 bases from J, the gap between germline ends came to 16 bases. Germline V gene sequence: CDR1 GTSNPN, CDR2 SVGIG (reference sequence). Written as DNA, the CDR3 is TGTGCCTGGAGTGTACGGGCGGGGGCCACGACAGATACGCAGTATTTT. Translating it yields CAWSVRAGATTDTQYF.

This clonotype was recorded at least ten times. The chain combines TRBV18 with TRBJ2-5, with D tentatively TRBD2 (6 bases). V dropped 3 bases and J dropped 2 bases, with 28 bases sitting between them. The CDR3 is 20 amino acids. Germline V gene sequence: CDR1 KGHSH, CDR2 LQKENI. CDR3 bases: TGTGCCAGCTCACCGCTCATCGTGGGGGGAGGAAGCGGGCGTCAAGAGACCCAGTACTTC. Amino acids: CASSPLIVGGGSGRQETQYF.

This clonotype was detected a few times. V is TRBV10-3 and J is TRBJ2-1, with D tentatively TRBD2 (6 bases). Germline loops: CDR1 ENHRY, CDR2 SYGVKD. V was trimmed by 6 bases and J by 4 bases, leaving 10 bases between them. CDR3 size: 13 residues. The CDR3 sequence is CAIRGGEYNEQFF. CDR3 nucleotides: TGTGCCATCAGGGGCGGGGAGTACAATGAGCAGTTCTTC.

The sample holds a few counts of this clonotype. This chain uses TRBV5-1 with TRBJ2-7; D is possibly TRBD1 (6 bases). V was clipped by 4 bases and J by 3 bases, with 14 bases between them. The CDR3 runs 14 residues. The germline V gene has CDR1 SGHRS and CDR2 YFSETQ. As DNA, the CDR3 is TGCGCCAGCAGCGTGCAGGGGAACCTCTACGAGCAGTACTTC. It encodes CASSVQGNLYEQYF.

This chain uses TRBV30 with TRBJ1-5; D gene unclear. The germline V and J ends were trimmed by 0 bases and 1 base, with 10 bases remaining between them. CDR1 and CDR2 (germline): GTSNPN, SVGIG (reference sequence). This CDR3 spans 15 amino acids. CDR3 nucleotide sequence: TGTGCCTGGAGTGTGGCTGGATTCAGCAATCAGCCCCAGCATTTT. Translating gives CAWSVAGFSNQPQHF. Filled out from reference TRBV30 and TRBJ1-5, the complete variable domain reads SQTIHQWPATLVQPVGSPLSLECTVEGTSNPNLYWYRQAAGRGLQLLFYSVGIGQISSEVPQNLSASRPQDRQFILSSKKLLLSDSGFYLCAWSVAGFSNQPQHFGDGTRLSIL.

The genes are TRBV6-2 or TRBV6-3 and TRBJ2-7, with 10 bases aligning to TRBD2. V lost 2 bases to trimming and J lost 5 bases; unmatched junction nucleotides: 9. Germline V gives CDR1 MNHEY, CDR2 SVGEGT. The CDR3 length is 16 residues. The chain's CDR3 is CASSYQRGGLADEQYF. For the CDR3, the DNA is TGTGCCAGCAGTTACCAGCGGGGGGGTTTAGCGGACGAGCAGTACTTC.

This clonotype has only a few counts. The V and J genes are TRBV20-1 and TRBJ2-5; 12 bases match TRBD2. CDR3 length: 18 amino acids. CDR1 is DFQATT, CDR2 SNEGSKA, per germline (reference sequence). The V segment lost 0 bases and the J segment 0 bases; nucleotides outside the gene matches: 8. Written as DNA, the CDR3 is TGCAGTGCTAGAGATCGCCTAGCGGGAGGGATGTACCAAGAGACCCAGTACTTC. Translating it yields CSARDRLAGGMYQETQYF.

This sequence joins TRBV6-5 and TRBJ2-1; D is perhaps TRBD2 (5 bases). V lost 3 bases, J lost 3 bases, and 9 bases lay in between. This CDR3 is 14 amino acids long. The germline V gene encodes CDR1 MNHEY and CDR2 SVGAGI. In DNA form, the CDR3 reads TGTGCCAGCAGTTATCCTAGCATCTACAATGAGCAGTTCTTC. Its protein product is CASSYPSIYNEQFF.

The V call is TRBV29-1, the J call TRBJ2-7, with D possibly matching TRBD1 (6 bases). CDR3 length: 15 residues. Per the germline V gene, CDR1 is SQVTM and CDR2 is ANQGSEA. The V gene lost 6 bases and the J gene lost 3 bases, with 21 bases spanning the gap. The chain's CDR3 is CSVASLDRFFYEQYF. The CDR3 DNA reads as TGCAGCGTCGCCAGTCTGGACAGATTTTTCTACGAGCAGTACTTC.

CDR3 in DNA: TGTGCCAGCAGCCAAGAATCTAGCGGGAAAAACATTCAGTACTTC. Translated: CASSQESSGKNIQYF. The chain combines TRBV4-2 with TRBJ2-4; the match to TRBD2 covers 8 bases. CDR3 size: 15 residues. Per the germline V gene, CDR1 is LGHNA and CDR2 is YNFKEQ. V gave up 0 bases and J gave up 4 bases; unmatched junction bases: 2.

The rearrangement joins TRBV9 to TRBJ2-7; perhaps TRBD1 as D (6 bases). V lost 0 bases and J 2 bases, leaving 12 bases between the germline ends. In germline, CDR1 is SGDLS, CDR2 YYNGEE. The CDR3 has 15 residues. The CDR3: CASSVDVTGPYEQYF. The CDR3 bases are TGTGCCAGCAGCGTAGACGTGACAGGCCCCTACGAGCAGTACTTC. Complete variable domain (other parts from reference TRBV9 and TRBJ2-7): DSGVTQTPKHLITATGQRVTLRCSPRSGDLSVYWYQQSLDQGLQFLIQYYNGEERAKGNILERFSAQQFPDLHSELNLSSLELGDSALYFCASSVDVTGPYEQYFGPGTRLTVT.

The rearrangement links TRBV2 to TRBJ2-2; no reliable D call. The CDR3 is 16 residues long. Per the germline V gene, CDR1 is SNHLY and CDR2 is FYNNEI. Between the trimmed V and J ends, which lost 2 bases and 6 bases, there was a span of 16 bases. The DNA for the CDR3 is TGTGCCAGCAGTGAAAGACGCATCCGAAACGCCGGGGAGCTGTTTTTT. Translation: CASSERRIRNAGELFF.

DNA for the CDR3: TGTGCCAGCAGTCTCGACCCTGGGCGGGATACGCAGTATTTT. The encoded protein is CASSLDPGRDTQYF. The genes are TRBV12-3 or TRBV12-4 and TRBJ2-3; D call uncertain. This CDR3 spans 14 amino acids. V was cut by 5 bases and J by 6 bases, with 15 bases left in between.

This clonotype was counted at least ten times. The chain links TRBV7-2 to TRBJ2-1; no clear D gene. Deletions cut 1 base from V and 2 bases from J, with 9 bases between. The CDR3 spans 15 residues. In germline, CDR1 is SGHTA, CDR2 FQGNSA. The CDR3 here is CASSLVGDAYNEQFF. In DNA, the CDR3 is TGTGCCAGCAGCTTAGTTGGGGATGCCTACAATGAGCAGTTCTTC.

The chain couples TRBV5-1 to TRBJ2-4, with 7 bases aligning to TRBD1. The length of the CDR3 is 15 residues. Germline trimming cut 4 bases from V and 6 bases from J; bases unmatched to any gene: 10. Germline CDR1 and CDR2: SGHRS and YFSETQ. This CDR3 is CASSVKTGNINIQYF. In nucleotides, the CDR3 is TGCGCCAGCAGCGTTAAGACAGGGAACATAAACATTCAGTACTTC.

In regard to this clonotype: No DNA is shown, since the ends of the CDR3 on it are uncertain; the CDR3 is the one TCRdb lists. The chain joins TRBV2 to TRBJ2-2; TRBD2, as called in the table, went unchecked against the DNA. The CDR3 numbers 16 amino acids, ends counted. The germline CDR1 and CDR2 sequences are SNHLY and FYNNEI. The CDR3 is CASSGVASGNTGELIF.

This chain links TRBV6-1 with TRBJ2-1, with 7 bases aligning to TRBD2. The CDR3 is 15 amino acids. V lost 7 bases and J lost 0; bases outside the gene matches: 6. Germline CDR1 reads MNHNS; CDR2 reads SASEGT. The CDR3, as DNA: TGTGCCAGCAACGCGGCTAGCGGCTCCTACAATGAGCAGTTCTTC. This codes for CASNAASGSYNEQFF.

This clonotype turned up a few times. The chain carries TRBV20-1 and TRBJ1-1; TRBD1 might be the D (5 bases). CDR1 is DFQATT and CDR2 is SNEGSKA in the germline V gene (reference sequence). Trimming left V 1 base short and J 1 base short, with 13 bases between. The CDR3 covers 15 residues. The CDR3 DNA sequence: TGCAGTGCTAGAGCCAGGGTGGGAACGAACACTGAAGCTTTCTTT. Residues: CSARARVGTNTEAFF.

The chain carries TRBV7-9 and TRBJ1-1; 7 bases are shared with TRBD1. V lost 5 bases to trimming and J lost 4 bases; unmatched junction nucleotides: 10. The V gene's germline CDR1 is SEHNR and CDR2 FQNEAQ (reference sequence). The CDR3 has 15 amino acids. CDR3 residues: CASSTLNRGGTEAFF. The CDR3 region has the DNA TGTGCCAGCAGCACGCTCAACAGGGGTGGCACTGAAGCTTTCTTT.

This chain uses TRBV4-1 with TRBJ2-1; D is perhaps TRBD2 (6 bases). V shed 0 bases and J shed 10 bases, with 19 bases lying between them. Germline V gene data show CDR1 as MGHRA and CDR2 as YSYEKL. The CDR3 is 16 amino acids. CDR3 nucleotide sequence: TGCGCCAGCAGCCAAGATCGGGAAGTTGGAGGGGAAGAGCAGTTCTTC. Its protein product is CASSQDREVGGEEQFF.

The rearrangement links TRBV2 to TRBJ2-4; D remains ambiguous. Germline CDR1 reads SNHLY; CDR2 reads FYNNEI. The CDR3 length is 17 residues. Between the trimmed V and J ends, which lost 0 bases and 0 bases, there was a span of 12 bases. Here the CDR3 DNA reads TGTGCCAGCAGTGAAGCGCTAACACCGGTAGCCAAAAACATTCAGTACTTC. Translation: CASSEALTPVAKNIQYF.